Below are 10 T cell receptor beta chains sequenced from a single sample in a study of glioma-infiltrating T cells after dendritic cell vaccination. Only in-frame clones appear in the TCRdb table, and some are missing; sequencing was by immunoSEQ multiplex PCR. The sample has about 82,000 clones, over 85% seen once; the top ten hold roughly 3.2%. The sequencing used blood, collected before dendritic cell vaccination. Receptor source: a human donor with glioblastoma.

Of note for this clone: At one of its ends the junction is not consistent with the germline gene, which may arise from a read error. The rearrangement links TRBV7-2 to TRBJ2-7, with 9 bases lining up with TRBD2. The CDR3 contains 18 residues. Germline V gene data show CDR1 as SGHTA and CDR2 as FQGNSA. CDR3 region: CASSIAASGTILAYEQYF. As DNA, the CDR3 is TGTGCCAGCAGCATAGCAGCTAGCGGGACAATCCTGGCCTACGAGCAGTACTTC. Filled out from reference TRBV7-2 and TRBJ2-7, the complete variable domain reads GAGVSQSPSNKVTEKGKDVELRCDPISGHTALYWYRQSLGQGLEFLIYFQGNSAPDKSGLPSDRFSAERTGGSVSTLTIQRTQQEDSAVYLCASSIAASGTILAYEQYFGPGTRLTVT.

The gene calls are TRBV19 and TRBJ2-7; a possible D gene is TRBD2 (6 bases). The CDR3 runs to 13 residues. CDR1 LNHDA and CDR2 SQIVND come from the germline V gene (reference sequence). Trimming took off 5 bases at V and 1 base at J, with 9 bases between the two ends. The CDR3 protein is CASSAGRSYEQYF. The CDR3, as DNA: TGTGCCAGTAGTGCAGGGAGGTCCTACGAGCAGTACTTC.

This chain links TRBV18 with TRBJ1-1, with unresolved D. The germline V and J ends were trimmed by 3 bases and 3 bases, with 8 bases remaining between them. The CDR3 has 13 amino acids. Germline V gene sequence: CDR1 KGHSH, CDR2 LQKENI. This chain's CDR3 is CASSPSSDTEAFF. CDR3 sequence (DNA): TGTGCCAGCTCACCCTCATCGGACACTGAAGCTTTCTTT.

With respect to this clone: The junction differs from germline at one of its ends, possibly a read error. The chain carries TRBV7-7 and TRBJ2-5; 7 bases fit TRBD1. CDR3 length: 13 residues. Germline CDR1 reads SSHAT; CDR2 reads FNYEAQ (reference sequence). CDR3 amino acids: CASSPGTVETQYF. DNA of the CDR3: TGTGCTAGCAGCCCCGGGACAGTGGAGACCCAGTACTTC.

The genes are TRBV6-1 and TRBJ2-5; 8 bases are a match to TRBD1. The J segment lost 5 bases and the V segment lost 11 bases, leaving 7 bases of the junction unmatched. Germline values: CDR1 MNHNS, CDR2 SASEGT. The CDR3 extends over 12 amino acids. The CDR3 loop reads CAGRTGWETQYF. The CDR3 DNA is TGTGCCGGAAGGACAGGGTGGGAGACCCAGTACTTC.

J is TRBJ1-3 and V is TRBV10-3; TRBD1 agrees at 8 bases. The CDR3 length is 14 residues. Trimming at V came to 6 bases and at J to 2 bases, leaving 3 bases not matched to a gene. Germline values: CDR1 ENHRY, CDR2 SYGVKD. The CDR3 spells CAIRIQGAGNTIYF. CDR3 nucleotides: TGTGCCATCAGGATACAGGGGGCTGGAAACACCATATATTTT.

This chain links TRBV4-1 with TRBJ2-2; 10 bases agree with TRBD1. This CDR3 region has 17 residues. After removal of 3 bases from V and 6 bases from J, the junction contained 10 bases not matched to a gene. Germline CDR1 and CDR2: MGHRA and YSYEKL. This CDR3 is CASSQGPGTGEAGELFF. In DNA, the CDR3 is TGCGCCAGCAGCCAGGGGCCCGGGACAGGGGAGGCCGGGGAGCTGTTTTTT.

The CDR3 region has the DNA TGTGCCAGCTCACAATCCGGGACAGGACAATCCTACGAGCAGTACTTC. Amino acids: CASSQSGTGQSYEQYF. The genes are TRBV18 and TRBJ2-7; 8 bases map to TRBD1. The CDR3 runs to 16 residues. The germline V gene encodes CDR1 KGHSH and CDR2 LQKENI. Trimming at V came to 4 bases and at J to 1 base, leaving 9 bases not matched to a gene.

The V and J genes are TRBV18 and TRBJ1-1; D is unresolved. The V gene's germline CDR1 is KGHSH and CDR2 LQKENI. The CDR3 is 13 residues long. V lost 1 base and J lost 1, with 4 bases in between. This CDR3 is CASSPQQNTEAFF. CDR3 bases: TGTGCCAGCTCACCACAGCAGAACACTGAAGCTTTCTTT.

The gene calls are TRBV5-4 and TRBJ2-5; 7 bases match TRBD1. The CDR3 runs 18 residues. Germline V lookup: CDR1 SGHNT, CDR2 YYREEE (reference sequence). J gave up 2 bases and V 0 bases, and 13 bases lay outside the gene matches. CDR3 in DNA: TGTGCCAGCAGCTTGGCCGGGACAGCAACCATCAAACAAGAGACCCAGTACTTC. Amino acids: CASSLAGTATIKQETQYF.